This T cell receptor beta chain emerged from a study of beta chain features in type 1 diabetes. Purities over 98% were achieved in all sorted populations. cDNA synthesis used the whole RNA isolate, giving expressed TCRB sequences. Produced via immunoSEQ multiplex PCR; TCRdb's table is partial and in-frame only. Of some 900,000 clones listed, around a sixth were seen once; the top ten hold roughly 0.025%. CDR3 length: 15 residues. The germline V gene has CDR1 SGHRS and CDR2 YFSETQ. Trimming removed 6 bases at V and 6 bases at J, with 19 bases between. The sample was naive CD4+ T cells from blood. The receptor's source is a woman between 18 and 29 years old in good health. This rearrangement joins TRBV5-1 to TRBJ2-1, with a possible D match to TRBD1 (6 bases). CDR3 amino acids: CASNHGQTAGNEQFF. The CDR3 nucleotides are TGCGCCAGCAACCACGGACAGACAGCTGGCAATGAGCAGTTCTTC.